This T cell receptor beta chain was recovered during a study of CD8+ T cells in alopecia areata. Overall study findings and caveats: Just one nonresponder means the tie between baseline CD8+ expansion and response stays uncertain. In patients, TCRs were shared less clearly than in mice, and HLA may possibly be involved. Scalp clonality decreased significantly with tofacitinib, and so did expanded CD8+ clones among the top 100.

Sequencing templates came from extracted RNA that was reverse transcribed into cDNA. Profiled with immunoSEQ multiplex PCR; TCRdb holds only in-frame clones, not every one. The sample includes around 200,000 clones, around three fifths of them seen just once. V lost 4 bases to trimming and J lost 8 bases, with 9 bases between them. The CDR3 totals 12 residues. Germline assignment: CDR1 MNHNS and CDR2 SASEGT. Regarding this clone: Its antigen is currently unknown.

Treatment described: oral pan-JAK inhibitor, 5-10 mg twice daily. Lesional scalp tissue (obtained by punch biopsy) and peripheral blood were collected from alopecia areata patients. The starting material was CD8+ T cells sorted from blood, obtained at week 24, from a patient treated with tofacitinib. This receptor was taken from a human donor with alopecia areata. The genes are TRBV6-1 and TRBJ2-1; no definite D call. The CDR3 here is CASSGVMYEQFF. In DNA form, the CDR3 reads TGTGCCAGCAGTGGTGTAATGTATGAGCAGTTCTTC.